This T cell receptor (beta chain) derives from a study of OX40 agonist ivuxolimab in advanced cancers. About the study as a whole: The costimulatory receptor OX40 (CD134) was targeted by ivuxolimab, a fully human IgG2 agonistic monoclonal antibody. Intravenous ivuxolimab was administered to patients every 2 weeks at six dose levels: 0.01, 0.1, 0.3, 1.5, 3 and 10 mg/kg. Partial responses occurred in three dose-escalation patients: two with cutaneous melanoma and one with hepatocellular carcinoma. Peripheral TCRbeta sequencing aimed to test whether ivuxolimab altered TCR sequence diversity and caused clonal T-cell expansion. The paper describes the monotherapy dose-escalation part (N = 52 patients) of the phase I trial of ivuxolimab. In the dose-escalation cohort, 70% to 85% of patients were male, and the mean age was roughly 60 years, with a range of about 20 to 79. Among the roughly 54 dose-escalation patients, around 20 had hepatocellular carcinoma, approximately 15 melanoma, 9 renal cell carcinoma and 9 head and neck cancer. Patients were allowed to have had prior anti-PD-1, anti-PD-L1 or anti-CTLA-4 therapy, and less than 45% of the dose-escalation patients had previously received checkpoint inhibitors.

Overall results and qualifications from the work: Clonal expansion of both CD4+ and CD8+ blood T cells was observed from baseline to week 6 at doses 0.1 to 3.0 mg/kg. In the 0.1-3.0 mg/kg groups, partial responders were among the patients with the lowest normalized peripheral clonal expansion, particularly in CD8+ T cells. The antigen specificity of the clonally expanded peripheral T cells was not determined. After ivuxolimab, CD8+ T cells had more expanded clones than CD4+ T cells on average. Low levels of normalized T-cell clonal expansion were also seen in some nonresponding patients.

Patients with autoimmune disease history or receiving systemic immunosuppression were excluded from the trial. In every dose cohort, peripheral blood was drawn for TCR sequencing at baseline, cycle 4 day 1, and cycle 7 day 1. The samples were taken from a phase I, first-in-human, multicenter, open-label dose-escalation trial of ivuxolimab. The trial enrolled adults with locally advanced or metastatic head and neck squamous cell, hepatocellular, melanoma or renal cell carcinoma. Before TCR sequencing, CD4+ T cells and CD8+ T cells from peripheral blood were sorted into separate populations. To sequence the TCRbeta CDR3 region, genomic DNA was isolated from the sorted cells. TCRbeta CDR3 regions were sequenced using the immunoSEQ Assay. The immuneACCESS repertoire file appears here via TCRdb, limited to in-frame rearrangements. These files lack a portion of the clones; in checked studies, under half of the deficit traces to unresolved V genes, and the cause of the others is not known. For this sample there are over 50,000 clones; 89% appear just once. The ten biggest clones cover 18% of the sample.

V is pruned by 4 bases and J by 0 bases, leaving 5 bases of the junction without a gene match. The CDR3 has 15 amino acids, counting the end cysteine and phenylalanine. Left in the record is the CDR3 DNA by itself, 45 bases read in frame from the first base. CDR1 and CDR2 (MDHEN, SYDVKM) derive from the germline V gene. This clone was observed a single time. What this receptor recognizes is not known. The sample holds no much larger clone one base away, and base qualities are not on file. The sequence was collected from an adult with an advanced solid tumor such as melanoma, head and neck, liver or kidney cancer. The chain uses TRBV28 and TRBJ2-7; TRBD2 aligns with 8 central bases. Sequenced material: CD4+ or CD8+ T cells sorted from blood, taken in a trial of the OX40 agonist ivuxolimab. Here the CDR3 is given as CASSSLAANSYEQYF. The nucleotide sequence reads TGTGCCAGCAGTTCACTAGCGGCCAACTCCTACGAGCAGTACTTC.